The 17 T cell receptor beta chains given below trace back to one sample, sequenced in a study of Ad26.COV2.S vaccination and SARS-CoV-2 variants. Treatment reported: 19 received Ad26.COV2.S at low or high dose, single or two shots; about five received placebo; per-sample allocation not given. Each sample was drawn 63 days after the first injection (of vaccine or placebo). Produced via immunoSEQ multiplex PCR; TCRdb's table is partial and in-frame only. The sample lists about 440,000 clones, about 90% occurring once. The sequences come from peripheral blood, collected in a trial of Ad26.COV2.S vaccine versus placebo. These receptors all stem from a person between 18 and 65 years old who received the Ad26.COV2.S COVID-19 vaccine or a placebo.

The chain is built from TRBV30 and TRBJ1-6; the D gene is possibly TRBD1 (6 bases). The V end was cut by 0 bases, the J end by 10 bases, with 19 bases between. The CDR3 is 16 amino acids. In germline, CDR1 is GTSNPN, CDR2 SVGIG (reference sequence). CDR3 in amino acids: CAWSVRRGRGLSPLHF. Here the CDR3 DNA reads TGTGCCTGGAGTGTGCGACGGGGCAGGGGACTCTCACCCCTCCACTTT.

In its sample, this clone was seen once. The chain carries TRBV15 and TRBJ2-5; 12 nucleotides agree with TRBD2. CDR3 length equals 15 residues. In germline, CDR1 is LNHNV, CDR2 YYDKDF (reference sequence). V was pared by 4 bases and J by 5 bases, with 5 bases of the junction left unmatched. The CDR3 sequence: CATSNGLAGHETQYF. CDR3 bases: TGTGCCACCAGCAACGGACTAGCGGGACACGAGACCCAGTACTTC.

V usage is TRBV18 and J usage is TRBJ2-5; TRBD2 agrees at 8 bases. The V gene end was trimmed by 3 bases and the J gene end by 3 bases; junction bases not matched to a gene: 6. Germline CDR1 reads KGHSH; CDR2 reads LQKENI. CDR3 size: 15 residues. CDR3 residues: CASSPRETSEETQYF. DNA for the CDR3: TGTGCCAGCTCACCGAGAGAGACTAGCGAAGAGACCCAGTACTTC.

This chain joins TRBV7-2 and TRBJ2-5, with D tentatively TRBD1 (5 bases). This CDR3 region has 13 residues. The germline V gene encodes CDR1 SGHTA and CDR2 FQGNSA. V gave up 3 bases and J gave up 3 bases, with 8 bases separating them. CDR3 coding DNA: TGTGCCAGCAGCTTCTTGACAGAAGAGACCCAGTACTTC. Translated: CASSFLTEETQYF. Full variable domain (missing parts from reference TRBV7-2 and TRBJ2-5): GAGVSQSPSNKVTEKGKDVELRCDPISGHTALYWYRQSLGQGLEFLIYFQGNSAPDKSGLPSDRFSAERTGGSVSTLTIQRTQQEDSAVYLCASSFLTEETQYFGPGTRLLVL.

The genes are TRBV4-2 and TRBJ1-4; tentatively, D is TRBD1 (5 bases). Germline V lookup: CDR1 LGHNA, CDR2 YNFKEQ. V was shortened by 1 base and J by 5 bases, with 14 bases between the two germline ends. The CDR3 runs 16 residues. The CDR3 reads CASSQAGTVGNEKLFF. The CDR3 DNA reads TGTGCCAGCAGCCAAGCCGGGACGGTGGGAAATGAAAAACTGTTTTTT.

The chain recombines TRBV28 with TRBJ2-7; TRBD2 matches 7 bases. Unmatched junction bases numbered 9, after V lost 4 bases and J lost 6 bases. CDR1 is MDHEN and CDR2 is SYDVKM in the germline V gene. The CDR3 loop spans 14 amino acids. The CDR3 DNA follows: TGTGCCAGCAGTTCCGGGGACTACCACACCGAGCAGTACTTC. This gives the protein CASSSGDYHTEQYF.

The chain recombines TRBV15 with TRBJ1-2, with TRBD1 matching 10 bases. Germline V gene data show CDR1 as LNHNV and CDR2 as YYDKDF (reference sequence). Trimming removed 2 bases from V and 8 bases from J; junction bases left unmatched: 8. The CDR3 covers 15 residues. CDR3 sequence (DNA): TGTGCCACCAGCAGATACCGACAGGGGGCAGAAGGCTACACCTTC. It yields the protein CATSRYRQGAEGYTF.

CDR3 residues: CASSIGDRSDSPLHF. The CDR3 DNA is TGTGCCAGTAGTATAGGGGACAGATCCGATTCACCCCTCCACTTT. V usage is TRBV19 and J usage is TRBJ1-6; TRBD1 agrees at 7 bases. Losses at the gene ends were 1 base for V and 8 bases for J; bases not matched to a gene: 5. CDR1 is LNHDA, CDR2 SQIVND, per germline (reference sequence). This CDR3 spans 15 amino acids.

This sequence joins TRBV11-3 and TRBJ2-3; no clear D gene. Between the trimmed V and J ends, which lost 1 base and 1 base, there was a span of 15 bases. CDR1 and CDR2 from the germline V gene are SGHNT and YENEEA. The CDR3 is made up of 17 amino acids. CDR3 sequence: CASSLVRLGLGTDTQYF. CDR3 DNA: TGTGCCAGCAGCTTAGTTAGGCTAGGATTGGGCACAGATACGCAGTATTTT.

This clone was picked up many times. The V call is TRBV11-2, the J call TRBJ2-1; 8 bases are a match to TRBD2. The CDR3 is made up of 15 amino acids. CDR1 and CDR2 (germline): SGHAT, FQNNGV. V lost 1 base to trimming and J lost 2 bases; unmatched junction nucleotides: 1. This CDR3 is CASSLAGGAYNEQFF. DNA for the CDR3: TGTGCCAGCAGCTTAGCGGGGGGGGCCTACAATGAGCAGTTCTTC.

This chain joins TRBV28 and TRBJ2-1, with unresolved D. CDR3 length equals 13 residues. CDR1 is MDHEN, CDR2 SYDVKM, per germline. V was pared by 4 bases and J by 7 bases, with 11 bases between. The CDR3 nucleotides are TGTGCCAGCAGTTGGACGGCCGTGAATGAGCAGTTCTTC. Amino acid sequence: CASSWTAVNEQFF.

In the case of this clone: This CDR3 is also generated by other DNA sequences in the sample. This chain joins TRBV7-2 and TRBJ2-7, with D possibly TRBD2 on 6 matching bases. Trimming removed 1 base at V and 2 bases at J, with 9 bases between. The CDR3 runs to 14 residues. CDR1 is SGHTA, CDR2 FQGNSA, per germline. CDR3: CASSLDGGTYEQYF. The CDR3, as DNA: TGTGCCAGCAGCTTAGACGGGGGTACCTACGAGCAGTACTTC.

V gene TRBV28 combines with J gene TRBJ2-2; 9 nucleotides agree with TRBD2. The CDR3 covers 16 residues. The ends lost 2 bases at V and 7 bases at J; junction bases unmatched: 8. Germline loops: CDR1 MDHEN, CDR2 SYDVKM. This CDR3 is CASSLGGLARVGELFF. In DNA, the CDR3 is TGTGCCAGCAGTTTAGGGGGACTAGCTCGGGTCGGGGAGCTGTTTTTT.

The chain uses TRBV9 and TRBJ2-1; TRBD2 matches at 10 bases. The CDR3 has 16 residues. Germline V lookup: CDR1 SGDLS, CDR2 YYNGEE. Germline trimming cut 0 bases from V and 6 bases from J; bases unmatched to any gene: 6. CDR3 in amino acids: CASSVGLAGAANEQFF. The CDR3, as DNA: TGTGCCAGCAGCGTAGGCCTAGCGGGAGCCGCCAATGAGCAGTTCTTC.

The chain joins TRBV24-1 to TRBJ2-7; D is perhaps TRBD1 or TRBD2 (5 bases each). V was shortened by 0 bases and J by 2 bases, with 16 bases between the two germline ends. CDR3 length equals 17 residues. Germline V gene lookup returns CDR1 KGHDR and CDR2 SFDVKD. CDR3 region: CATSDLNPGTVTYEQYF. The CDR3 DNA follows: TGTGCCACCAGTGATTTGAACCCCGGGACGGTAACCTACGAGCAGTACTTC.

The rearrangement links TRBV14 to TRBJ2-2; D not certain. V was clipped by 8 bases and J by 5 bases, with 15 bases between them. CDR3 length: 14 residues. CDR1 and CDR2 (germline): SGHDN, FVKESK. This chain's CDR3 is CASSLKPGTGELFF. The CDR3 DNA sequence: TGTGCCAGCTCCCTTAAACCGGGTACCGGGGAGCTGTTTTTT.

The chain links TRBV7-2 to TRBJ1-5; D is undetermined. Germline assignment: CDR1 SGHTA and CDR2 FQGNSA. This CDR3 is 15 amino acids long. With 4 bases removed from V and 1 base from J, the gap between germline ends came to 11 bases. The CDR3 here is CASSSSWGSNQPQHF. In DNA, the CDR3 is TGTGCCAGCAGCTCCAGTTGGGGAAGCAATCAGCCCCAGCATTTT.